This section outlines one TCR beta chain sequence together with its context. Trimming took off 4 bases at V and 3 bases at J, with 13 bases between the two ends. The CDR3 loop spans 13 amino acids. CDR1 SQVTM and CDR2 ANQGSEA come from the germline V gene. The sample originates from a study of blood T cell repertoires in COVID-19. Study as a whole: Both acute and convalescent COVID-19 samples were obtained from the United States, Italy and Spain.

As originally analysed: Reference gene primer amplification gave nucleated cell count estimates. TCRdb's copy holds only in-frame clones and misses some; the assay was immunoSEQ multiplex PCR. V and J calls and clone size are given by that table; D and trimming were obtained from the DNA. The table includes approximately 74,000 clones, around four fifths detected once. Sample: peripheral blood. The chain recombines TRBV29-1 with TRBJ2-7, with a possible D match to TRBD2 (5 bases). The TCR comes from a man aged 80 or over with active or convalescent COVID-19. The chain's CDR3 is CSVGTGVRYEQYF. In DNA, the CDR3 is TGCAGCGTTGGGACTGGGGTACGCTACGAGCAGTACTTC.